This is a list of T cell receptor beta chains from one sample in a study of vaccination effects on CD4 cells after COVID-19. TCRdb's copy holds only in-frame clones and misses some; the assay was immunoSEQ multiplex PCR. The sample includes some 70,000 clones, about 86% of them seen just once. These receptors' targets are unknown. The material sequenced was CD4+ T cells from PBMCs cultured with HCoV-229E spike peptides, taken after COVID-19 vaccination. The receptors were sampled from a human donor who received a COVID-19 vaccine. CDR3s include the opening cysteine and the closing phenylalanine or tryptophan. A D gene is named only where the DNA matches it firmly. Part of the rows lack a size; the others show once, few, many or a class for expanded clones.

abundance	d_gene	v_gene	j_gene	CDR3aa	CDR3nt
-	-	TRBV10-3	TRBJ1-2	CAISATGGQDSGYTF	TGTGCCATCAGTGCCACGGGGGGCCAGGATAGTGGCTACACCTTC
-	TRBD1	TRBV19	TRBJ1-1	CASSSRDRGVAEAFF	TGTGCCAGTAGTTCCCGGGACAGGGGTGTCGCTGAAGCTTTCTTT
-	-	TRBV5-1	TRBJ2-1	CASSFSDNEQFF	TGCGCCAGCAGCTTTTCCGACAATGAGCAGTTCTTC
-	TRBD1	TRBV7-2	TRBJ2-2	CASSYRGPGELFF	TGTGCCAGCAGCTACAGGGGGCCCGGGGAGCTGTTTTTT
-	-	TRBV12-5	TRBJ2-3	CASGLSGTTDTQYF	TGTGCTAGTGGTTTGTCGGGGACCACAGATACGCAGTATTTT
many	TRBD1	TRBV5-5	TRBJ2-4	CASSPGGQGEWVQYF	TGTGCCAGCAGCCCCGGCGGACAGGGGGAGTGGGTTCAGTACTTC
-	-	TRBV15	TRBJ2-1	CATSKAGGEQFF	TGTGCCACCAGTAAAGCCGGGGGTGAGCAGTTCTTC
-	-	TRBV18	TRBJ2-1	CASRPRDFISYNEQFF	TGTGCCAGCCGACCCCGGGACTTTATTTCCTACAATGAGCAGTTCTTC
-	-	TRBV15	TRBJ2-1	CATSRGQGNEQFF	TGTGCCACCAGCAGAGGCCAGGGGAATGAGCAGTTCTTC
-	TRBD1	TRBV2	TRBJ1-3	CASSDGTGTAGNTIYF	TGTGCCAGCAGTGATGGGACAGGGACCGCTGGAAACACCATATATTTT
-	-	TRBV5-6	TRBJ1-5	CASSLLSYSNQPQHF	TGTGCCAGCAGCTTGTTGAGTTATAGCAATCAGCCCCAGCATTTT
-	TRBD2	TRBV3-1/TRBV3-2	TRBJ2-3	CASSQVLLAGGRADTQYF	TGTGCCAGCAGCCAAGTGTTGCTAGCGGGGGGGAGGGCAGATACGCAGTATTTT
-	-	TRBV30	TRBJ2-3	CAWRYSTSTDTQYF	TGTGCCTGGAGATATAGCACTAGCACAGATACGCAGTATTTT
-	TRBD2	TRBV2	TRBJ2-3	CASRPERGVADTQYF	TGTGCCAGCAGGCCCGAGCGGGGGGTCGCAGATACGCAGTATTTT
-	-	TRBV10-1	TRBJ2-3	CASSESRTSTDTQYF	TGCGCCAGCAGTGAGTCGCGGACTAGCACAGATACGCAGTATTTT
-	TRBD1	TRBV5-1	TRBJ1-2	CASSSRDSTVGGYTF	TGCGCCAGCAGCTCCCGGGACAGTACTGTCGGCGGCTACACCTTC
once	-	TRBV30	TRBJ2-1	CAWTRGGIGEQFF	TGTGCCTGGACCAGAGGGGGGATAGGTGAGCAGTTCTTC
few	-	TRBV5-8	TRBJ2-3	CASPTNPRWALKGTDTQYF	TGTGCCAGCCCAACTAACCCGCGTTGGGCCCTCAAGGGGACAGATACGCAGTATTTT
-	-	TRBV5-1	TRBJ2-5	CASVRGTAGGTQYF	TGCGCCAGCGTGCGCGGGACAGCGGGTGGGACCCAGTACTTC
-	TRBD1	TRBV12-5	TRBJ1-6	CASGLGQGANSPLHF	TGTGCTAGTGGTTTGGGGCAGGGGGCGAATTCACCCCTCCACTTT
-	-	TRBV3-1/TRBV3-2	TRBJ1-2	CASSPGRYGYTF	TGTGCCAGCAGCCCAGGGAGGTATGGCTACACCTTC
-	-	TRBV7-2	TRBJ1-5	CASSLEGRVQPQHF	TGTGCCAGCAGCTTAGAAGGCAGGGTGCAGCCCCAGCATTTT
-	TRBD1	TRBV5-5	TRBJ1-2	CASSFTPGGYGYTF	TGTGCCAGCAGCTTCACCCCAGGGGGCTATGGCTACACCTTC
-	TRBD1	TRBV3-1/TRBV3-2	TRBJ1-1	CASSPRDRGNTEAFF	TGTGCCAGCAGCCCAAGAGACAGGGGAAACACTGAAGCTTTCTTT
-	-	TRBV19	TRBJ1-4	CASSIGGPNEKLFF	TGTGCCAGTAGTATTGGCGGACCTAATGAAAAACTGTTTTTT
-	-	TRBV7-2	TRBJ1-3	CASSFTGASGNTIYF	TGTGCCAGCAGCTTTACGGGGGCCTCTGGAAACACCATATATTTT
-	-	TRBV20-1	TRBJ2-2	CSASLRGTGELFF	TGCAGTGCTAGTCTTCGGGGCACCGGGGAGCTGTTTTTT
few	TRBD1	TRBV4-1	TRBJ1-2	CASSAGTGNNYGYTF	TGCGCCAGCAGCGCCGGGACAGGGAATAACTATGGCTACACCTTC
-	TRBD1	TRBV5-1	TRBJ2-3	CASSLGDRGLVTQYF	TGCGCCAGCAGCTTGGGGGACAGGGGGCTGGTTACGCAGTATTTT
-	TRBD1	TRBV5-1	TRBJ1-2	CASSHDRGNYGYTF	TGCGCCAGCAGCCATGACAGGGGTAACTATGGCTACACCTTC
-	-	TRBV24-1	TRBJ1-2	CATSDSTGGKHNYGYTF	TGTGCCACCAGTGATTCCACGGGGGGCAAACACAACTATGGCTACACCTTC
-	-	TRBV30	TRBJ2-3	CAWSGGAADTQYF	TGTGCCTGGAGTGGGGGGGCAGCAGATACGCAGTATTTT
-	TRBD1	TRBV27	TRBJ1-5	CASSLTGDQPQHF	TGTGCCAGCAGCCTGACAGGGGATCAGCCCCAGCATTTT
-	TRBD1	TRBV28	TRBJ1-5	CASSSRGTASNNQPQHF	TGTGCCAGCAGTTCCCGTGGGACAGCAAGTAACAATCAGCCCCAGCATTTT
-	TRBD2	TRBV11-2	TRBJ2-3	CASSLLAGGYKDTQYF	TGTGCCAGCAGCCTACTAGCGGGGGGCTACAAAGATACGCAGTATTTT
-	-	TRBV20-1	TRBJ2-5	CSARRGTQYF	TGCAGTGCTAGGAGGGGGACCCAGTACTTC
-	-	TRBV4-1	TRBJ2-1	CASSQEGGSSYNEQFF	TGCGCCAGCAGCCAAGAAGGAGGGAGCTCCTACAATGAGCAGTTCTTC
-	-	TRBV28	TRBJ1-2	CASSGGPPDYGYTF	TGTGCCAGCAGTGGGGGACCCCCCGACTATGGCTACACCTTC
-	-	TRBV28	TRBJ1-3	CASGSRDASGNTIYF	TGTGCCAGCGGGTCAAGGGATGCCTCTGGAAACACCATATATTTT
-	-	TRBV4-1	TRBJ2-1	CASSQDRGSWVEQFF	TGCGCCAGCAGCCAAGATCGGGGTAGCTGGGTAGAGCAGTTCTTC
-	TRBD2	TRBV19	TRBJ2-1	CASSIDLGGLAVNNEQFF	TGTGCCAGTAGTATAGATCTTGGCGGGCTAGCGGTCAACAATGAGCAGTTCTTC
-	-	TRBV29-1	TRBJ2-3	CSVDRGGADTQYF	TGCAGCGTTGACAGGGGTGGAGCAGATACGCAGTATTTT
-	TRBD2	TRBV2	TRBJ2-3	CASSRTSGGRTSTDTQYF	TGTGCCAGCAGCCGGACTAGCGGGGGTCGAACTAGCACAGATACGCAGTATTTT
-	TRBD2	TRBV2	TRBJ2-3	CATRLADTQYF	TGTGCCACGAGACTAGCTGATACGCAGTATTTT
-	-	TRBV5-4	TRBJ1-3	CASSLLGPSGNTIYF	TGTGCCAGCAGCTTACTGGGCCCCTCTGGAAACACCATATATTTT
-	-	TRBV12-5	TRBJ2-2	CASGLATGELFF	TGTGCTAGTGGTTTGGCCACCGGGGAGCTGTTTTTT
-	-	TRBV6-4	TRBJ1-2	CASSDSPFGGYTF	TGTGCCAGCAGTGACTCCCCATTTGGTGGCTACACCTTC
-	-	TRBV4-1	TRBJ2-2	CASSPYYTGELFF	TGCGCCAGCAGCCCCTATTACACCGGGGAGCTGTTTTTT
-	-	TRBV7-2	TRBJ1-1	CASSAQSQATEAFF	TGTGCCAGCAGCGCCCAGTCCCAGGCCACTGAAGCTTTCTTT
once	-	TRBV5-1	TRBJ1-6	CASSPIPEGINSPLHF	TGCGCCAGCAGCCCGATACCGGAGGGTATTAATTCACCCCTCCACTTT
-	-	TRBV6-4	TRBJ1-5	CASSDTGTPDINQPQHF	TGTGCCAGCAGCGACACCGGGACACCGGATATCAATCAGCCCCAGCATTTT
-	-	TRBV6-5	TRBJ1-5	CASTRPYSNQPQHF	TGTGCCAGCACCCGTCCGTATAGCAATCAGCCCCAGCATTTT
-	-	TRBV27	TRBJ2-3	CASRGGVRGRDTQYF	TGTGCCAGCAGAGGCGGGGTTAGGGGACGAGATACGCAGTATTTT
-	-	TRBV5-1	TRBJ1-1	CASSLAGGPNTEAFF	TGCGCCAGCAGCTTGGCGGGGGGGCCGAACACTGAAGCTTTCTTT
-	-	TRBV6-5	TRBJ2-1	CASIYTPGYNEQFF	TGTGCCAGCATCTATACACCGGGCTACAATGAGCAGTTCTTC
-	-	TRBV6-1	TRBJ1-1	CASSGTILGVRGDTEAFF	TGTGCCAGCAGTGGTACAATTTTGGGGGTCCGGGGTGACACTGAAGCTTTCTTT
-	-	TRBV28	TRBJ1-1	CASRGQTVNTEAFF	TGTGCCAGCAGAGGCCAGACTGTGAACACTGAAGCTTTCTTT
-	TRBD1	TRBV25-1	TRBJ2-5	CASSDRDRVIETQYF	TGTGCCAGCAGTGATCGGGACAGGGTTATTGAGACCCAGTACTTC
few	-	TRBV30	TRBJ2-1	CAWSMGSNSYNEQFF	TGTGCCTGGAGTATGGGCTCCAACTCCTACAATGAGCAGTTCTTC
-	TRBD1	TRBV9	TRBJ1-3	CASSVGDRGNTIYF	TGTGCCAGCAGCGTAGGGGACAGGGGAAACACCATATATTTT